Listed below are T cell receptor beta chains from one sample, sequenced in a study of T cell responses to AZD1222 COVID-19 vaccine. TCRdb's copy holds only in-frame clones and misses some; the assay was immunoSEQ multiplex PCR. Of 45,000 to 70,000 clones listed, 80% to 90% are singletons. This material consisted of peripheral blood, taken 28 days after the second AZD1222 dose. The receptors derive from an adult who received the AZD1222 COVID-19 vaccine. The CDR3 runs from the conserved cysteine through the conserved F or W. Each record gives: V gene, J gene, clone size, D gene, CDR3 protein, CDR3 DNA. The D gene is left open where the match is weak. For some rows the clone size is stated as once, few or many, or as a class when expanded; others skip it.

V: TRBV12-3/TRBV12-4
J: TRBJ2-7
size: -
D: TRBD1
CDR3: CASSLGQIYEQYF
DNA: TGTGCCAGCAGTTTGGGACAGATCTACGAGCAGTACTTC

V: TRBV7-9
J: TRBJ2-2
size: -
D: -
CDR3: CASSFKGTNTGELFF
DNA: TGTGCCAGCAGCTTCAAGGGGACGAACACCGGGGAGCTGTTTTTT

V: TRBV18
J: TRBJ1-2
size: -
D: TRBD1
CDR3: CASSPDGTGVSLNYGYTF
DNA: TGTGCCAGCTCACCAGATGGGACAGGGGTTTCCTTAAATTATGGCTACACCTTC

V: TRBV2
J: TRBJ2-1
size: -
D: -
CDR3: CASIFSPYNEQFF
DNA: TGTGCCAGTATATTCAGTCCCTACAATGAGCAGTTCTTC

V: TRBV5-1
J: TRBJ2-1
size: few
D: TRBD1
CDR3: CASSLLSGGSTEQFF
DNA: TGCGCCAGCAGCTTGCTTTCAGGGGGCTCGACTGAGCAGTTCTTC

V: TRBV28
J: TRBJ1-1
size: -
D: -
CDR3: CASTVNAVPRTEAFF
DNA: TGTGCCAGCACCGTGAACGCCGTGCCCCGCACTGAAGCTTTCTTT

V: TRBV30
J: TRBJ2-5
size: -
D: -
CDR3: CAWGRQETQYF
DNA: TGTGCCTGGGGCCGACAAGAGACCCAGTACTTC

V: TRBV27
J: TRBJ1-2
size: -
D: -
CDR3: CASSLLQGRSYTF
DNA: TGTGCCAGCAGTTTATTGCAGGGTAGGAGCTACACCTTC

V: TRBV19
J: TRBJ1-2
size: -
D: -
CDR3: CASSIGLRQNYGYTF
DNA: TGTGCCAGTAGTATAGGTCTGAGACAGAACTATGGCTACACCTTC

V: TRBV12-3/TRBV12-4
J: TRBJ2-7
size: -
D: TRBD1
CDR3: CASSPQTGSEQYF
DNA: TGTGCCAGCAGTCCCCAGACAGGGAGTGAGCAGTACTTC

V: TRBV5-1
J: TRBJ1-5
size: -
D: -
CDR3: CASRRGQPQHF
DNA: TGCGCCAGCAGGAGGGGTCAGCCCCAGCATTTT

V: TRBV19
J: TRBJ1-2
size: -
D: TRBD1
CDR3: CASSRTGTNYGYTF
DNA: TGTGCCAGTAGCCGGACAGGGACTAACTATGGCTACACCTTC

V: TRBV11-3
J: TRBJ2-7
size: -
D: -
CDR3: CASSFFQGGEQYF
DNA: TGTGCCAGCAGCTTTTTTCAGGGTGGTGAGCAGTACTTC

V: TRBV29-1
J: TRBJ2-3
size: -
D: -
CDR3: CSVGVSATDTQYF
DNA: TGCAGCGTTGGTGTTAGCGCCACAGATACGCAGTATTTT

V: TRBV7-9
J: TRBJ1-2
size: -
D: -
CDR3: CASSLEGRNYGYTF
DNA: TGTGCCAGCAGCCTAGAGGGCAGAAACTATGGCTACACCTTC

V: TRBV19
J: TRBJ1-2
size: -
D: -
CDR3: CASRRDMGYGYTF
DNA: TGTGCCAGTAGACGGGACATGGGGTATGGCTACACCTTC

V: TRBV18
J: TRBJ1-5
size: -
D: TRBD1
CDR3: CASSMGQGSNQPQHF
DNA: TGTGCCAGCTCAATGGGACAGGGCAGCAATCAGCCCCAGCATTTT

V: TRBV3-1/TRBV3-2
J: TRBJ1-2
size: -
D: TRBD1
CDR3: CASSQQDRNYGYTF
DNA: TGTGCCAGCAGCCAACAGGACAGGAACTATGGCTACACCTTC

V: TRBV11-2
J: TRBJ1-3
size: -
D: -
CDR3: CASSALWGVGNTIYF
DNA: TGTGCCAGCAGCGCCCTTTGGGGAGTCGGAAACACCATATATTTT

V: TRBV5-5
J: TRBJ2-3
size: -
D: -
CDR3: CASSRGGYTDTQYF
DNA: TGTGCCAGCAGTAGAGGGGGGTACACAGATACGCAGTATTTT

V: TRBV3-1/TRBV3-2
J: TRBJ2-5
size: -
D: -
CDR3: CASSQEAAQETQYF
DNA: TGTGCCAGCAGCCAAGAGGCAGCCCAAGAGACCCAGTACTTC

V: TRBV13
J: TRBJ2-7
size: -
D: -
CDR3: CASSLGPHEQYF
DNA: TGTGCCAGCAGCTTAGGTCCGCACGAGCAGTACTTC

V: TRBV7-3
J: TRBJ2-1
size: -
D: TRBD1
CDR3: CASSFYHRDSEQFF
DNA: TGTGCCAGCAGCTTTTACCACAGGGACAGTGAGCAGTTCTTC

V: TRBV28
J: TRBJ2-3
size: -
D: TRBD1
CDR3: CATGQVTDTQYF
DNA: TGTGCCACCGGACAGGTCACAGATACGCAGTATTTT

V: TRBV29-1
J: TRBJ1-3
size: -
D: -
CDR3: CSVGSSGGVDTIYF
DNA: TGCAGCGTGGGGTCATCAGGAGGGGTGGACACCATATATTTT

V: TRBV7-9
J: TRBJ1-4
size: -
D: -
CDR3: CASSLLGEKLFF
DNA: TGTGCCAGCAGCTTACTGGGAGAAAAACTGTTTTTT

V: TRBV23-1
J: TRBJ1-2
size: -
D: -
CDR3: CASSQSWDKNYGYTF
DNA: TGCGCCAGCAGTCAATCGTGGGACAAGAACTATGGCTACACCTTC

V: TRBV7-2
J: TRBJ2-2
size: -
D: TRBD2
CDR3: CASSQGLAGGPNGELFF
DNA: TGTGCCAGCAGCCAAGGACTAGCGGGAGGGCCTAACGGGGAGCTGTTTTTT

V: TRBV5-6
J: TRBJ2-2
size: -
D: TRBD2
CDR3: CASGGSGAGGELFF
DNA: TGTGCCAGCGGGGGGTCAGGAGCGGGAGGGGAGCTGTTTTTT

V: TRBV27
J: TRBJ2-3
size: few
D: -
CDR3: CASSSRTPRDTQYF
DNA: TGTGCCAGCAGTTCTCGGACCCCCCGGGATACGCAGTATTTT

V: TRBV6-2/TRBV6-3
J: TRBJ2-1
size: -
D: -
CDR3: CASSSLRGDSYNEQFF
DNA: TGTGCCAGCAGTTCCCTAAGAGGGGACTCCTACAATGAGCAGTTCTTC

V: TRBV19
J: TRBJ1-2
size: few
D: -
CDR3: CASSIEGGLLNYGYTF
DNA: TGTGCCAGTAGTATAGAGGGTGGACTGTTGAACTATGGCTACACCTTC

V: TRBV7-9
J: TRBJ2-3
size: -
D: TRBD2
CDR3: CAASSGRSAQYF
DNA: TGTGCCGCCAGCAGCGGGAGGTCTGCGCAGTATTTT

V: TRBV10-3
J: TRBJ2-7
size: -
D: -
CDR3: CAISESAQGGYEQYF
DNA: TGTGCCATCAGTGAGTCTGCCCAGGGAGGATACGAGCAGTACTTC

V: TRBV19
J: TRBJ2-7
size: -
D: TRBD1
CDR3: CASSIGTGGAYEQYF
DNA: TGTGCCAGTAGTATCGGGACAGGGGGGGCCTACGAGCAATACTTC

V: TRBV5-1
J: TRBJ1-2
size: -
D: -
CDR3: CASSWSSLLQGNYGYTF
DNA: TGCGCCAGCAGCTGGAGTTCACTCTTACAGGGAAACTATGGCTACACCTTC

V: TRBV4-1
J: TRBJ1-3
size: -
D: -
CDR3: CASSQARTAPGNTIYF
DNA: TGCGCCAGCAGCCAAGCGAGGACAGCCCCTGGAAACACCATATATTTT

V: TRBV3-1/TRBV3-2
J: TRBJ2-7
size: -
D: TRBD1
CDR3: CASSQDRGQGVDEQYF
DNA: TGTGCCAGCAGCCAAGATCGAGGACAGGGGGTAGACGAGCAGTACTTC

V: TRBV29-1
J: TRBJ2-2
size: once
D: -
CDR3: CSVDRGNTGELFF
DNA: TGCAGCGTTGATCGGGGGAACACCGGGGAGCTGTTTTTT

V: TRBV3-1/TRBV3-2
J: TRBJ2-1
size: -
D: -
CDR3: CASSQDVTRTNEQFF
DNA: TGTGCCAGCAGCCAAGATGTCACTAGAACAAATGAGCAGTTCTTC

V: TRBV11-3
J: TRBJ2-1
size: -
D: -
CDR3: CASSATSPFLASSSYNEQFF
DNA: TGTGCCAGCAGCGCAACCAGCCCATTCCTAGCGTCGAGCTCCTACAATGAGCAGTTCTTC

V: TRBV30
J: TRBJ2-5
size: -
D: TRBD2
CDR3: CAWSVMGGPSETQYF
DNA: TGTGCCTGGAGTGTAATGGGAGGGCCGTCAGAGACCCAGTACTTC